The 5 T cell receptor beta chains in this list originate from one sample, sequenced in a study of metastatic and nonmetastatic thyroid tumors. TCRdb reanalyzed the PCR reads with MiXCR. The data contain about 36,000 clones, about 20% of them singletons. No treatment had been given to any patient before thyroid surgery. The sample comprised blood. Receptors originate from a female donor with papillary thyroid cancer or a benign thyroid nodule (not recorded which). Some clones in this sample may be carry-over from other donors' samples.

CDR3 sequence: CSVSAASVKYEQYF. The CDR3 DNA is TGCAGCGTTTCCGCCGCCAGCGTGAAATACGAGCAGTACTTC. The chain carries TRBV29-1 and TRBJ2-7; D is unresolved. Germline V gene data show CDR1 as SQVTM and CDR2 as ANQGSEA. V was shortened by 5 bases and J by 4 bases, with 18 bases between the two germline ends. The length of the CDR3 is 14 residues.

This clone was observed a handful of times. Other DNA variants within this sample encode the same CDR3. The V and J genes are TRBV19 and TRBJ2-7; TRBD1 or TRBD2 may be the D gene (5 bases each). This CDR3 spans 13 amino acids. CDR1 is LNHDA and CDR2 is SQIVND in the germline V gene (reference sequence). The V gene lost 6 bases and the J gene lost 6 bases, with 15 bases spanning the gap. CDR3 protein: CASSPGRHGEQYF. The CDR3 nucleotides read TGTGCCAGTAGCCCGGGACGACACGGCGAGCAGTACTTC.

The CDR3 here is CSAPKGPADTQYF. In nucleotides, the CDR3 is TGCAGTGCTCCCAAAGGGCCCGCAGATACGCAGTATTTT. The gene calls are TRBV20-1 and TRBJ2-3, with unresolved D. The germline V gene has CDR1 DFQATT and CDR2 SNEGSKA (reference sequence). CDR3 size: 13 residues. With 5 bases removed from V and 4 bases from J, the gap between germline ends came to 13 bases.

At least ten counts were recorded for this clone. J is TRBJ2-3 and V is TRBV2; D possibly corresponds to TRBD1 (6 bases). The germline gives CDR1 SNHLY, CDR2 FYNNEI. With 8 bases removed from V and 0 bases from J, the gap between germline ends came to 15 bases. The CDR3 sequence is 15 residues long. CDR3 DNA sequence: TGTGCCAGCCATTCGACAGGCCTTAGCACAGATACGCAGTATTTT. It is translated as CASHSTGLSTDTQYF.

The count of this clone is one. The chain has TRBV4-1 and TRBJ2-1, with 7 bases identical to TRBD2. Losses at the gene ends were 8 bases for V and 4 bases for J; bases not matched to a gene: 14. The CDR3 spans 16 residues. Germline CDR1 is MGHRA and CDR2 is YSYEKL. In DNA, the CDR3 is TGCGCCAGCCGGAGCGGGGCGGGACGCTCGTACAATGAGCAGTTCTTC. This translates into CASRSGAGRSYNEQFF.